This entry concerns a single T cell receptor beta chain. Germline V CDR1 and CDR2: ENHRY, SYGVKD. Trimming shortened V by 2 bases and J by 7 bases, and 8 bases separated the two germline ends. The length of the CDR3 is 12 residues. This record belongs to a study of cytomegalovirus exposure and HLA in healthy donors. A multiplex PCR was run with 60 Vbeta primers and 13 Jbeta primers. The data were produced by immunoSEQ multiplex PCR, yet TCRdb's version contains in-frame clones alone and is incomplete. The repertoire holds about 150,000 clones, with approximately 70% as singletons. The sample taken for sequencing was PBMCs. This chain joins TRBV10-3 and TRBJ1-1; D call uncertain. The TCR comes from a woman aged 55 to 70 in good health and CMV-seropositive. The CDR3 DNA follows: TGTGCCATCAGTGAGGTCGGAGATGAAGCTTTCTTT. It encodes CAISEVGDEAFF.